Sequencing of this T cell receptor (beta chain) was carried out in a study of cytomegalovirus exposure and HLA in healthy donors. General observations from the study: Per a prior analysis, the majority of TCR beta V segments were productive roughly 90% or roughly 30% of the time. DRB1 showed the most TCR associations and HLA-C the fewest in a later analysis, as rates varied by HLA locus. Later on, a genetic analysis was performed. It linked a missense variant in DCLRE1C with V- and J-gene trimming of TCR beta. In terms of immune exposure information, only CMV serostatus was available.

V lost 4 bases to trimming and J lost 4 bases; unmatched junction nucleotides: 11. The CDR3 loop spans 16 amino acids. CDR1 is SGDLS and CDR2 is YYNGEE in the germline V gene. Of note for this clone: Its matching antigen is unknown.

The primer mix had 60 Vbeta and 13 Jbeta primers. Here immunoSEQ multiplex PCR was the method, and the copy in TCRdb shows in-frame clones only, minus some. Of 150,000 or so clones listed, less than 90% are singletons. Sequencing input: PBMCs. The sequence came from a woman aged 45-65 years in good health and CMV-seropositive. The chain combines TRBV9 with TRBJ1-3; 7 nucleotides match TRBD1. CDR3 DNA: TGTGCCAGCAGCCCAAGAGGGGACAGATCCGGAAACACCATATATTTT. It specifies CASSPRGDRSGNTIYF.